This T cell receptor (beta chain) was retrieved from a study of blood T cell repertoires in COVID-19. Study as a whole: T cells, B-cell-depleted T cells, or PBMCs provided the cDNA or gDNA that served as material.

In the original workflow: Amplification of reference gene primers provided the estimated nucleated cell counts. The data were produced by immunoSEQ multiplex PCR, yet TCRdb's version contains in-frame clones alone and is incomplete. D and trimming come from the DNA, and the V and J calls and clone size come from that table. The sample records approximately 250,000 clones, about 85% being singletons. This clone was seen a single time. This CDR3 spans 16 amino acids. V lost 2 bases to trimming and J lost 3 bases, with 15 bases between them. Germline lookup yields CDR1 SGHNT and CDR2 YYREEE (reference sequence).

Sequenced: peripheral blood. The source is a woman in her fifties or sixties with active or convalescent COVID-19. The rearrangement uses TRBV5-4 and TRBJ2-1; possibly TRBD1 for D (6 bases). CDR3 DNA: TGTGCCAGCAGCTTCGACACAGGGCAGGTCTACAATGAGCAGTTCTTC. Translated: CASSFDTGQVYNEQFF. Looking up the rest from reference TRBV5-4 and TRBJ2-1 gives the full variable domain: ETGVTQSPTHLIKTRGQQVTLRCSSQSGHNTVSWYQQALGQGPQFIFQYYREEENGRGNFPPRFSGLQFPNYSSELNVNALELDDSALYLCASSFDTGQVYNEQFFGPGTRLTVL.